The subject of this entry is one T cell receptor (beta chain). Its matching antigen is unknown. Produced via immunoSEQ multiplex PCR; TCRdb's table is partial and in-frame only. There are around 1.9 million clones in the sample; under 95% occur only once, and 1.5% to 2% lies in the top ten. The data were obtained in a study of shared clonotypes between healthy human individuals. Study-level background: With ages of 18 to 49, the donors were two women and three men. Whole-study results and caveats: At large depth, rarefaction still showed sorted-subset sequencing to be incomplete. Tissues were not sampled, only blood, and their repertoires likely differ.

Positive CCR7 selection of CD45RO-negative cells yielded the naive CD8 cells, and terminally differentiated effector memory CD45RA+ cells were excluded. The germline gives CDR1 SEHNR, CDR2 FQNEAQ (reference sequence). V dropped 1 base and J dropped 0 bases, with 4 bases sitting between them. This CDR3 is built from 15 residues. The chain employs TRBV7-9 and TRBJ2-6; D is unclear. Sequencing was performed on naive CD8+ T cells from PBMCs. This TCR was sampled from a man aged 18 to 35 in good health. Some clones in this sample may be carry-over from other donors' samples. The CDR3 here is CASSLVRSGANVLTF. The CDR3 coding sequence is TGTGCCAGCAGCTTAGTACGCTCTGGGGCCAACGTCCTGACTTTC.